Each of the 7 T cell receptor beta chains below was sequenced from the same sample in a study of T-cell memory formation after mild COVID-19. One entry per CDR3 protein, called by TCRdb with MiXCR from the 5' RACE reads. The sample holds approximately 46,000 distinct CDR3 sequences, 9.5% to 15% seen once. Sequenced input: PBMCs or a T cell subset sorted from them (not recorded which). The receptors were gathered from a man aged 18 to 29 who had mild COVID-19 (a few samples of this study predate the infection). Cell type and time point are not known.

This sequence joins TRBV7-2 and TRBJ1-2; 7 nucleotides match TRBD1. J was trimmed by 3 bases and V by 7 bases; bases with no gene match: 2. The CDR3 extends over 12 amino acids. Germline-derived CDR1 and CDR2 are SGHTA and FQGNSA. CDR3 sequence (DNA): TGTGCCAGCAACGGACAGGACTATGGCTACACCTTC. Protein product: CASNGQDYGYTF.

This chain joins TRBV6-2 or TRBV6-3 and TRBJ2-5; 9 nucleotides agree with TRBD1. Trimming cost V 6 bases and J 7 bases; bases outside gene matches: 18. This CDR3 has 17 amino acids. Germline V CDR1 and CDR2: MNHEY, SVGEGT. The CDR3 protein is CASSRPRTGERGGTQYF. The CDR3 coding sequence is TGTGCCAGCAGCCGCCCTAGGACAGGGGAAAGAGGGGGGACCCAGTACTTC.

CDR3 in DNA: TGTGCCAGCAGCCAGGGGGAACGGCTCTACAATGAGCAGTTCTTC. Translating gives CASSQGERLYNEQFF. This chain links TRBV9 with TRBJ2-1; 7 bases match TRBD1. The germline V gene has CDR1 SGDLS and CDR2 YYNGEE. There are 15 residues in the CDR3. Trimming removed 4 bases from V and 3 bases from J; junction bases left unmatched: 7.

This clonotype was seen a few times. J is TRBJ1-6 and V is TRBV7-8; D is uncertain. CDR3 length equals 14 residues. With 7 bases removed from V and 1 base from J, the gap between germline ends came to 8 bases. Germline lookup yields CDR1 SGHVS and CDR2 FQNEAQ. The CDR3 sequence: CASTPFSYNSPLHF. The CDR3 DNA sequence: TGTGCCAGCACCCCCTTTTCCTATAATTCACCCCTCCACTTT.

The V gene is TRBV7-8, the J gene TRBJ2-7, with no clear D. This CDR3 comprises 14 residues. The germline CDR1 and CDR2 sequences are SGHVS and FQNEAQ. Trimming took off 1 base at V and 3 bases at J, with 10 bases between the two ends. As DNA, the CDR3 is TGTGCCAGCAGCTTAGTAGGAGTTTACTACGAGCAGTACTTC. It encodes CASSLVGVYYEQYF.

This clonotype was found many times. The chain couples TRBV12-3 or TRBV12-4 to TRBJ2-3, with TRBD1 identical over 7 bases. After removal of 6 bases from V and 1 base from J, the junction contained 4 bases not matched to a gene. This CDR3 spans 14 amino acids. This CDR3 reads CASSPDRGTDTQYF. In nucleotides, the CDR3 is TGTGCCAGCAGCCCTGACAGGGGCACAGATACGCAGTATTTT.

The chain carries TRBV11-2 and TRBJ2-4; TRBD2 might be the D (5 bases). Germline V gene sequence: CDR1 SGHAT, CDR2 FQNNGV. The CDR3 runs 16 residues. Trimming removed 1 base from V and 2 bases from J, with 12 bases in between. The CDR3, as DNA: TGTGCCAGCAGCTTAGCCTCGGACGGGACCAAAAACATTCAGTACTTC. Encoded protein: CASSLASDGTKNIQYF.